The 27 T cell receptor beta chains in this list originate from one sample, sequenced in a study of cytomegalovirus exposure and HLA in healthy donors. The primer mix had 60 Vbeta and 13 Jbeta primers. Method: immunoSEQ multiplex PCR; TCRdb's copy keeps in-frame clones and lacks some. Among 160,000 or so clones, around 77% were seen once, and the ten largest hold less than 1.2%. The sample was PBMCs. The receptors were gathered from a woman in her 40s in good health and CMV-seronegative.

The chain has TRBV19 and TRBJ2-1, with a tentative D call TRBD2 (5 bases). CDR3 length: 13 residues. The germline CDR1 and CDR2 sequences are LNHDA and SQIVND (reference sequence). Trimming took off 7 bases at V and 9 bases at J, with 16 bases between the two ends. The chain's CDR3 is CASMGVLGGEQFF. The CDR3 DNA reads TGTGCCAGTATGGGAGTACTAGGCGGTGAGCAGTTCTTC.

The J gene is TRBJ2-3, the V gene TRBV4-2; TRBD2 matches at 9 bases. The ends lost 0 bases at V and 5 bases at J; junction bases unmatched: 6. Germline CDR1 is LGHNA and CDR2 is YNFKEQ. This CDR3 has 16 residues. This CDR3 reads CASSQDSGSREDTQYF. CDR3 nucleotide sequence: TGTGCCAGCAGCCAAGATAGCGGGAGTAGGGAAGATACGCAGTATTTT.

The J gene is TRBJ2-1, the V gene TRBV5-1; 7 bases line up with TRBD2. The CDR3 runs to 18 residues. Germline assignment: CDR1 SGHRS and CDR2 YFSETQ. J lost 2 bases, V lost 0 bases, and 11 bases had no gene match. The DNA for the CDR3 is TGCGCCAGCAGCTTGGACGGGGCAGCGGGAAAGGCCTACAATGAGCAGTTCTTC. It is translated as CASSLDGAAGKAYNEQFF. Looking up the rest from reference TRBV5-1 and TRBJ2-1 gives the full variable domain: KAGVTQTPRYLIKTRGQQVTLSCSPISGHRSVSWYQQTPGQGLQFLFEYFSETQRNKGNFPGRFSGRQFSNSRSEMNVSTLELGDSALYLCASSLDGAAGKAYNEQFFGPGTRLTVL.

The V and J genes are TRBV7-6 and TRBJ2-3; D may be TRBD2 (7 bases). Germline V CDR1 and CDR2: SGHVS, FNYEAQ. The CDR3 totals 16 residues. Trimming stripped 1 base from V and 0 bases from J, with 11 bases between. The CDR3 DNA reads TGTGCCAGCAGCTTAGGGGGGGGGCCTAGCACAGATACGCAGTATTTT. This gives the protein CASSLGGGPSTDTQYF.

The rearrangement uses TRBV2 and TRBJ1-5; weak D call: TRBD1 (6 bases). V lost 6 bases, J lost 3 bases, and 12 bases lay in between. Germline CDR1 reads SNHLY; CDR2 reads FYNNEI. The CDR3 runs 14 residues. The chain's CDR3 is CASRKTGNNQPQHF. The CDR3, as DNA: TGTGCCAGCAGGAAGACAGGAAACAATCAGCCCCAGCATTTT.

The rearrangement links TRBV5-8 to TRBJ1-5, with a possible D match to TRBD1 (5 bases). The V gene lost 4 bases and the J gene lost 4 bases, with 12 bases spanning the gap. Germline CDR1 reads SGHTS; CDR2 reads YDEGEE. The CDR3 runs 14 residues. The CDR3 DNA sequence: TGTGCCAGCAGCGCAGGGATGGGAAATCAGCCCCAGCATTTT. Translation: CASSAGMGNQPQHF.

This chain links TRBV5-1 with TRBJ2-2; D is uncertain. CDR1 and CDR2 from the germline V gene are SGHRS and YFSETQ. This CDR3 contains 15 residues. V lost 4 bases and J lost 4, with 14 bases in between. This CDR3 is CASSAESGPTGELFF. In nucleotides, the CDR3 is TGCGCCAGCAGCGCCGAGAGTGGGCCCACCGGGGAGCTGTTTTTT.

This clone was detected a few times. The V and J genes are TRBV28 and TRBJ1-1; D perhaps matches TRBD1 (6 bases). Per the germline V gene, CDR1 is MDHEN and CDR2 is SYDVKM. CDR3 length: 13 amino acids. Deletions cut 8 bases from V and 7 bases from J, with 17 bases between. The DNA of the CDR3 is TGTGCCAGCTTGGGACATCTTAGGATTGAAGCTTTCTTT. Its translation is CASLGHLRIEAFF. The full variable domain, with the rest looked up from reference TRBV28 and TRBJ1-1, is DVKVTQSSRYLVKRTGEKVFLECVQDMDHENMFWYRQDPGLGLRLIYFSYDVKMKEKGDIPEGYSVSREKKERFSLILESASTNQTSMYLCASLGHLRIEAFFGQGTRLTVV.

The CDR3 DNA sequence: TGTGCCAGCAGCCTAACTGTCCGCTCCTACAATGAGCAGTTCTTC. This gives the protein CASSLTVRSYNEQFF. This chain connects TRBV28 to TRBJ2-1; the D is unclear. This CDR3 has 15 amino acids. The germline V and J ends were trimmed by 6 bases and 0 bases, with 12 bases remaining between them. The V gene's germline CDR1 is MDHEN and CDR2 SYDVKM.

This rearrangement joins TRBV7-9 to TRBJ2-2, with a weak D call TRBD1 (5 bases). V lost 2 bases to trimming and J lost 3 bases, with 13 bases between them. CDR1 and CDR2 (germline): SEHNR, FQNEAQ (reference sequence). The CDR3 spans 16 residues. CDR3 DNA sequence: TGTGCCAGCAGCTTAACTATACAGACAGACACCGGGGAGCTGTTTTTT. As protein: CASSLTIQTDTGELFF.

This clone was picked up a small number of times. The rearrangement uses TRBV28 and TRBJ1-2; the match to TRBD1 covers 12 bases. The CDR3 loop spans 15 amino acids. With V trimmed by 4 bases and J by 8 bases, 8 bases remained unmatched. The V gene's germline CDR1 is MDHEN and CDR2 SYDVKM. CDR3 DNA: TGTGCCAGCAGTTCCCCGGGACAGGGGGCCTGGGGCTACACCTTC. This sequence encodes CASSSPGQGAWGYTF.

This clone has a handful of counts. The chain is built from TRBV7-9 and TRBJ1-1; D unclear. CDR3 length: 14 residues. Germline assignment: CDR1 SEHNR and CDR2 FQNEAQ (reference sequence). V lost 3 bases to trimming and J lost 6 bases, with 14 bases between them. This CDR3 reads CASSLGSKAAEAFF. For the CDR3, the DNA is TGTGCCAGCAGCTTGGGGAGCAAAGCCGCTGAAGCTTTCTTT.

V is TRBV30 and J is TRBJ2-7, with TRBD1 matching over 7 bases. The V segment lost 0 bases and the J segment 2 bases; nucleotides outside the gene matches: 7. The CDR3 is 15 residues long. Looked up from germline, CDR1 is GTSNPN and CDR2 is SVGIG (reference sequence). CDR3: CAWSVRQGSTYEQYF. CDR3 coding DNA: TGTGCCTGGAGTGTCCGACAGGGAAGCACCTACGAGCAGTACTTC.

This chain joins TRBV7-9 and TRBJ2-5, with D possibly matching TRBD1 (6 bases). The CDR3 length is 13 residues. Trimming stripped 6 bases from V and 2 bases from J, with 10 bases between. Germline V lookup: CDR1 SEHNR, CDR2 FQNEAQ (reference sequence). Written as DNA, the CDR3 is TGTGCCAGCAGTTGGGACATACAAGAGACCCAGTACTTC. Encoded protein: CASSWDIQETQYF.

The chain uses TRBV7-8 and TRBJ2-2; TRBD1 aligns across 10 bases. The CDR3 is 19 residues long. CDR1 is SGHVS and CDR2 is FQNEAQ in the germline V gene. J lost 7 bases, V lost 4 bases, and 18 bases had no gene match. The CDR3: CASSSPHSGTGEGNGELFF. Here the CDR3 DNA reads TGTGCCAGCAGCTCCCCGCACTCCGGGACAGGGGAAGGCAACGGGGAGCTGTTTTTT.

V usage is TRBV11-2 and J usage is TRBJ1-2, with D tentatively TRBD1 (6 bases). The CDR3 is made up of 13 amino acids. V lost 1 base to trimming and J lost 8 bases, with 11 bases between them. Germline V CDR1 and CDR2: SGHAT, FQNNGV. The CDR3 spells CASSLGHREGYTF. CDR3 nucleotide sequence: TGTGCCAGCAGCTTAGGTCACAGGGAGGGCTACACCTTC. Filled out from reference TRBV11-2 and TRBJ1-2, the complete variable domain reads EAGVAQSPRYKIIEKRQSVAFWCNPISGHATLYWYQQILGQGPKLLIQFQNNGVVDDSQLPKDRFSAERLKGVDSTLKIQPAKLEDSAVYLCASSLGHREGYTFGSGTRLTVV.

The V gene is TRBV11-2, the J gene TRBJ2-7, with TRBD2 identical over 11 bases. The CDR3 totals 14 residues. Germline CDR1 and CDR2: SGHAT and FQNNGV. J lost 3 bases, V lost 5 bases, and 3 bases had no gene match. CDR3 region: CASSTSGSGYEQYF. The CDR3 DNA reads as TGTGCCAGCAGCACTAGCGGGAGCGGCTACGAGCAGTACTTC. The full variable domain, with the rest looked up from reference TRBV11-2 and TRBJ2-7, is EAGVAQSPRYKIIEKRQSVAFWCNPISGHATLYWYQQILGQGPKLLIQFQNNGVVDDSQLPKDRFSAERLKGVDSTLKIQPAKLEDSAVYLCASSTSGSGYEQYFGPGTRLTVT.

Notes on this clone: The germline gene is not matched at one end of the junction; a read error may be the cause. This chain uses TRBV7-7 with TRBJ2-1, with 8 positions matching TRBD2. From germline, CDR1 is SSHAT and CDR2 FNYEAQ (reference sequence). The CDR3 covers 15 residues. The CDR3 DNA follows: TGTGCTAGCAGCTTAGGTAGCGGGAAGGGCTATGAGCAGTTCTTC. Protein product: CASSLGSGKGYEQFF.

The genes are TRBV6-4 and TRBJ2-2; D possibly corresponds to TRBD1 (6 bases). V lost 0 bases and J 1 base, leaving 12 bases between the germline ends. CDR1 is MRHNA, CDR2 SNTAGT, per germline. CDR3 length equals 17 residues. CDR3 sequence: CASSDSSRQENTGELFF. The CDR3, as DNA: TGTGCCAGCAGTGACTCGAGTCGACAGGAGAACACCGGGGAGCTGTTTTTT.

The chain carries TRBV6-1 and TRBJ1-5; D gene ambiguous. The CDR3 extends over 13 amino acids. The germline V gene encodes CDR1 MNHNS and CDR2 SASEGT. The germline V and J ends were trimmed by 3 bases and 4 bases, with 7 bases remaining between them. The CDR3 sequence is CASSEGNNQPQHF. The CDR3 DNA follows: TGTGCCAGCAGTGAGGGCAATAATCAGCCCCAGCATTTT.

The chain has TRBV25-1 and TRBJ2-2, with D possibly matching TRBD1 (6 bases). The germline CDR1 and CDR2 sequences are MGHDK and SYGVNS. This CDR3 is built from 13 residues. Between the trimmed V and J ends, which lost 6 bases and 1 base, there was a span of 6 bases. CDR3 loop: CASRTGNTGELFF. The DNA for the CDR3 is TGTGCCAGCAGGACAGGGAACACCGGGGAGCTGTTTTTT. The complete variable domain, with remaining parts taken from reference TRBV25-1 and TRBJ2-2, reads EADIYQTPRYLVIGTGKKITLECSQTMGHDKMYWYQQDPGMELHLIHYSYGVNSTEKGDLSSESTVSRIRTEHFPLTLESARPSHTSQYLCASRTGNTGELFFGEGSRLTVL.

This chain links TRBV30 with TRBJ1-2; 8 bases line up with TRBD1. The V segment lost 0 bases and the J segment 4 bases; nucleotides outside the gene matches: 7. The CDR3 runs to 15 residues. Germline V gene data show CDR1 as GTSNPN and CDR2 as SVGIG (reference sequence). This CDR3 is CAWSVGQAPFYGYTF. DNA of the CDR3: TGTGCCTGGAGTGTGGGACAGGCGCCCTTCTATGGCTACACCTTC.

This chain joins TRBV29-1 and TRBJ2-7; 9 bases fit TRBD2. Per germline, CDR1 SQVTM and CDR2 ANQGSEA. The CDR3 is made up of 12 amino acids. Trimming took 6 bases from V and 4 from J; bases not matched to a gene: 4. The CDR3, as DNA: TGCAGCGTATCTAGCGGGATTTACGAGCAGTACTTC. It specifies CSVSSGIYEQYF.

The V gene is TRBV30, the J gene TRBJ1-1, with 7 nucleotides matching TRBD1. The CDR3 totals 13 residues. Germline assignment: CDR1 GTSNPN and CDR2 SVGIG (reference sequence). The ends lost 4 bases at V and 4 bases at J; junction bases unmatched: 6. The CDR3 DNA reads as TGTGCCTGGACTACAGGGGCGGGCACTGAAGCTTTCTTT. Amino acid sequence: CAWTTGAGTEAFF.

CDR3 region: CASSILGGQGSETQYF. In DNA, the CDR3 is TGTGCCAGTAGTATATTGGGTGGACAGGGTTCAGAGACCCAGTACTTC. The V and J genes are TRBV19 and TRBJ2-5, with 8 bases that match TRBD1. This CDR3 is built from 16 residues. Germline CDR1 LNHDA, CDR2 SQIVND (reference sequence). V lost 2 bases, J lost 4 bases, and 9 bases stayed unmatched.

V gene TRBV7-3 combines with J gene TRBJ2-5; 13 nucleotides match TRBD2. Germline CDR1 and CDR2: SGHTA and FQGTGA. The CDR3 spans 16 residues. V was clipped by 5 bases and J by 2 bases; unmatched bases: 5. CDR3 residues: CASSPLGLAGQETQYF. DNA of the CDR3: TGTGCCAGCAGCCCTCTGGGACTAGCGGGGCAAGAGACCCAGTACTTC. Combining the CDR3 with reference TRBV7-3 and TRBJ2-5 gives the whole variable domain GAGVSQTPSNKVTEKGKYVELRCDPISGHTALYWYRQSLGQGPEFLIYFQGTGAADDSGLPNDRFFAVRPEGSVSTLKIQRTERGDSAVYLCASSPLGLAGQETQYFGPGTRLLVL.

Turning to this clone: The sample contains more than one DNA sequence encoding this CDR3. This chain uses TRBV19 with TRBJ1-1; 9 nucleotides agree with TRBD1. J was trimmed by 5 bases and V by 5 bases; bases with no gene match: 9. Germline V lookup: CDR1 LNHDA, CDR2 SQIVND (reference sequence). This CDR3 is built from 15 residues. Here the CDR3 DNA reads TGTGCCAGTAGTCCGTACAGGGGGCGAGGGACTGAAGCTTTCTTT. Translation: CASSPYRGRGTEAFF.